This T cell receptor (beta chain) was observed in a study of Ad26.COV2.S vaccination and SARS-CoV-2 variants. About the study: Intramuscularly, Ad26.COV2.S was given either once or twice, 56 days apart. Study-wide findings and caveats: Substantial breadth was reported for post-vaccination spike-specific CD8+ and CD4+ T cells.

Treatment indicated: around 19 received Ad26.COV2.S at low or high dose, single or two shots; about 5 received placebo; per-sample allocation not given. Collection of the samples took place on day 63 after the first injection of vaccine or placebo. An adult of 18-55 years in Boston served as donor. Expressing Wuhan-strain SARS-CoV-2 spike, an Ad26 vector served as the vaccine. This clone was detected once. The antigen remains undetermined. The V gene end was trimmed by 4 bases and the J gene end by 7 bases; junction bases not matched to a gene: 4. Germline V CDR1 and CDR2: LGHNA, YSLEER. The CDR3 totals 14 residues. Assay: immunoSEQ multiplex PCR; the TCRdb copy retains only in-frame clones and omits some. This table has roughly 320,000 clones, around 84% appearing once.

This sample comprised peripheral blood, obtained in a trial of Ad26.COV2.S vaccine versus placebo. V usage is TRBV4-3 and J usage is TRBJ2-1; 10 bases fit TRBD1. The receptor was isolated from a person aged 18-60 years who received the Ad26.COV2.S COVID-19 vaccine or a placebo. As DNA, the CDR3 is TGCGCCAGCAGCCGAGGACAGGGGGTAAATGAGCAGTTCTTC. Translating it yields CASSRGQGVNEQFF.